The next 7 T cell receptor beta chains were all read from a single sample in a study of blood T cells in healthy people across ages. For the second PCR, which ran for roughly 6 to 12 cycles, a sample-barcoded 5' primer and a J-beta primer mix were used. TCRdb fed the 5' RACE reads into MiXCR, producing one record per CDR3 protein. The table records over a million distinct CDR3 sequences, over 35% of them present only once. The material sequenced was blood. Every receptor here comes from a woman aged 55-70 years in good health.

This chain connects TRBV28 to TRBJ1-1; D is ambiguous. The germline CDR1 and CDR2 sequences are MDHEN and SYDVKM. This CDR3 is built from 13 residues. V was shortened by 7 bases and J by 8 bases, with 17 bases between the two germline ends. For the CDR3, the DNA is TGTGCCAGCACCACCCCACCGTCCGAGGAAGCTTTCTTT. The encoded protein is CASTTPPSEEAFF.

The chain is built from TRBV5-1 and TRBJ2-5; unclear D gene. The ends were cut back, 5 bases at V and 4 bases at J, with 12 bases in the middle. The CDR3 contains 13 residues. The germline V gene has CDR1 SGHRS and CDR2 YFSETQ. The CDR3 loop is CASSQLSRETQYF. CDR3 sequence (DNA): TGCGCCAGCAGTCAACTCTCCCGAGAGACCCAGTACTTC.

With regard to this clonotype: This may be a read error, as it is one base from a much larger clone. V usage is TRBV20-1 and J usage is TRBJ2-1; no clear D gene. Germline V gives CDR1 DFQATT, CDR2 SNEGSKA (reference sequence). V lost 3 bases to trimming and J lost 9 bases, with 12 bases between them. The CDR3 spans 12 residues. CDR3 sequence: CSARGYRAEQFF. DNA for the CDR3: TGCAGTGCTAGGGGTTACAGAGCTGAGCAGTTCTTC.

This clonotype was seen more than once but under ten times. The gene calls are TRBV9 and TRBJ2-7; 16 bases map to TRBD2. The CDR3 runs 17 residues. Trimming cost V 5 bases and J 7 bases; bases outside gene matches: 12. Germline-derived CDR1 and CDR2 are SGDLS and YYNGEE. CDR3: CASSKSGTSGRVNEQYF. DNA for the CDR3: TGTGCCAGCAGTAAGTCCGGGACTAGCGGGAGGGTTAATGAGCAGTACTTC.

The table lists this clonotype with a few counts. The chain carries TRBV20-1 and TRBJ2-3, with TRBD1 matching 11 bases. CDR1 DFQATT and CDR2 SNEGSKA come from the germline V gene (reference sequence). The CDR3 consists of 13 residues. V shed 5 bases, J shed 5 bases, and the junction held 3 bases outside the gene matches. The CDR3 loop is CSAGQGAIDTQYF. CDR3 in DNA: TGCAGTGCTGGACAGGGGGCGATAGATACGCAGTATTTT.

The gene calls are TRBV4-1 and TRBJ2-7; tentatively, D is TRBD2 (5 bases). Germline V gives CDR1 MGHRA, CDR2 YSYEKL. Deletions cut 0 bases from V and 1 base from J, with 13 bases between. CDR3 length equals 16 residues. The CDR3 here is CASSQESAPGSYEQYF. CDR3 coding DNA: TGCGCCAGCAGCCAAGAGAGCGCCCCGGGGTCCTACGAGCAGTACTTC.

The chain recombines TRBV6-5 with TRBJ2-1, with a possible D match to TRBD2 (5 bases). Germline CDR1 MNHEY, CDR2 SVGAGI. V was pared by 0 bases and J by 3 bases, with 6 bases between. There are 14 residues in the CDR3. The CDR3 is CASSYSRDYNEQFF. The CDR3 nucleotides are TGTGCCAGCAGTTACTCCCGGGACTACAATGAGCAGTTCTTC.